A selection of T cell receptor beta chains follows, all from one sample in a study of patients and donors after allogeneic stem cell transplantation. TCRdb fed the RT-PCR reads into MiXCR, producing one record per CDR3 protein. Among 87,000 or so distinct CDR3 sequences, about 5% were seen once, and the ten largest hold about 3%. Sequencing was done on a sample of blood, either unsorted or a sorted T cell fraction (not recorded which). These receptor sequences come from a human donor who was either an allogeneic HSCT recipient or a stem cell or donor lymphocyte infusion donor (not recorded which). It is not recorded whose cells these are; they may come from a transplant donor. CDR3s include the opening cysteine and the closing phenylalanine or tryptophan. The D gene is left open where the match is weak. Clone size, where shown, is once, few, many, or a class for clones that have expanded.

clone size	D gene	V gene	J gene	CDR3 DNA	CDR3 protein
many	-	TRBV18	TRBJ2-3	TGTGCCAGCTCACAAATCAGTGGCACAGATACGCAGTATTTT	CASSQISGTDTQYF
many	-	TRBV2	TRBJ2-1	TGTGCCAGCGCCGGTGGCACTCCCCGAACACGGTTCTTC	CASAGGTPRTRFF
many	-	TRBV7-7	TRBJ2-5	TGTGCTAGCAGCTCAGGACGACTAGTTCGCCAAGAGACCCAGTACTTC	CASSSGRLVRQETQYF
few	-	TRBV2	TRBJ1-5	TGTGCCAGCAGTGAAGCGTCGGGCAGTCAGCATTTT	CASSEASGSQHF
many	-	TRBV9	TRBJ2-5	TGTGCCAGCAGCCCGCATCTGTACCAAGAGACCCAGTACTTC	CASSPHLYQETQYF
many	-	TRBV12-3/TRBV12-4	TRBJ1-2	TGTGCCAGCAGCCAGTCAGGACTCTATGGCTACACCTTC	CASSQSGLYGYTF
many	TRBD1	TRBV4-1	TRBJ1-4	TGCGCCAGCAGCCAAGGGGACAGGGCCCGTTTTGAAAAACTGTTTTTT	CASSQGDRARFEKLFF
many	-	TRBV3-1	TRBJ1-5	TGTGCCAGCAGCCAGGTTACGACGGGGGAGGCTTTCAATCAGCCCCAGCATTTT	CASSQVTTGEAFNQPQHF
many	TRBD1	TRBV7-9	TRBJ1-5	TGTGCCAGCACCCGGACAGGGGGCGGTCATTACAATCAGCCCCAGCATTTT	CASTRTGGGHYNQPQHF
many	TRBD1	TRBV5-1	TRBJ2-1	TGCGCCAGCAGCTCGAGGACAGGGACGGGCAATGAGCAGTTCTTC	CASSSRTGTGNEQFF
many	TRBD1	TRBV2	TRBJ2-7	TGTGCCAGCAGTGAAGGACAGGGTGGAATCTACGAGCAGTACTTC	CASSEGQGGIYEQYF
-	TRBD1	TRBV18	TRBJ1-1	TGTGCCAGCTCACCTCAGGGGGCCGAAGCTTTCTTT	CASSPQGAEAFF
many	-	TRBV5-1	TRBJ2-5	TGCGCCAGCAGCTTGGATAAAGAGACCCAGTACTTC	CASSLDKETQYF
many	TRBD2	TRBV20-1	TRBJ2-1	TGCAGTGCTAGCATGACTAGCGGGAGACGCAATGAGCAGTTCTTC	CSASMTSGRRNEQFF
many	-	TRBV2	TRBJ2-1	TGTGCCAGCAGTGATACAGGGAGGGCTCCCAATGAGCAGTTCTTC	CASSDTGRAPNEQFF
many	-	TRBV7-9	TRBJ1-2	TGTGCCAGCAGCCTCCCGGGGACAATATCCTATGGCTACACCTTC	CASSLPGTISYGYTF
few	-	TRBV19	TRBJ1-1	TGTGCCAGCAAGCGGACAGATAAAGACACTGAAGCTTTCTTT	CASKRTDKDTEAFF
many	-	TRBV2	TRBJ1-4	TGTGCCAGCAGTGTAAGACCGGGGGTTAATGAAAAACTGTTTTTT	CASSVRPGVNEKLFF
few	-	TRBV7-9	TRBJ1-1	TGTGCCAGCAGCGTGACATCGAACACTGAAGCTTTCTTT	CASSVTSNTEAFF
many	-	TRBV20-1	TRBJ1-6	TGCAGTGCTAGGAGGGGAGAGGATTCACCCCTCCACTTT	CSARRGEDSPLHF
medium-sized	TRBD1	TRBV7-2	TRBJ1-2	TGTGCCAGCAGCTCAGGACAGGGGGCGGACGGCTACACCTTC	CASSSGQGADGYTF
-	-	TRBV20-1	TRBJ2-5	TGCAGTGCTAGAGCCGTCTGGCCAGTACAAGAGACCCAGTACTTC	CSARAVWPVQETQYF
many	TRBD1	TRBV3-1	TRBJ1-5	TGTGCCAGCAGCCAAGCCGGACAGGGCAATCAGCCCCAGCATTTT	CASSQAGQGNQPQHF
few	TRBD1	TRBV30	TRBJ2-3	TGTGCCTGGGTCCCACAGGGGAGCACAGATACGCAGTATTTT	CAWVPQGSTDTQYF
many	-	TRBV6-6	TRBJ2-7	TGTGCCGCGGCGGAGACCTACGAGCAGTACTTC	CAAAETYEQYF
-	-	TRBV18	TRBJ2-3	TGTGCCAGCTCACCACGAGACAGAAGCACAGATACGCAGTATTTT	CASSPRDRSTDTQYF
many	TRBD2	TRBV15	TRBJ2-1	TGTGCCACCAGCAGAGGAGGGACTAGCGGGACGAGCTCCTACAATGAGCAGTTCTTC	CATSRGGTSGTSSYNEQFF
many	TRBD2	TRBV10-3	TRBJ2-3	TGTGCCGGAGGAGCGGGAGTGGAAGATACGCAGTATTTT	CAGGAGVEDTQYF
many	TRBD1	TRBV5-1	TRBJ2-3	TGCGCCAGCAAGGGACAGGGGGCAACAGATACGCAGTATTTT	CASKGQGATDTQYF
many	TRBD1	TRBV3-1	TRBJ2-7	TGTGCCAGCAGGCGCACTACAGGGGACGAGCAGTACTTC	CASRRTTGDEQYF
many	-	TRBV3-1	TRBJ2-1	TGTGCCAGCAGCCTAGGGACCTCCGTAGGGTTCTTC	CASSLGTSVGFF
many	TRBD1	TRBV7-3	TRBJ2-2	TGTGCCAGCAGCCGGGACAGGGATAACACCGGGGAGCTGTTTTTT	CASSRDRDNTGELFF
few	TRBD2	TRBV3-1	TRBJ2-1	TGTGCCAGCAGTGGCCCCCGCCAACGGCGGGGGGTCTCCTACAATGAGCAGTTCTTC	CASSGPRQRRGVSYNEQFF
many	-	TRBV6-6	TRBJ1-1	TGTGCCAGCAGGGACGGGGGAGGCACTGAAGCTTTCTTT	CASRDGGGTEAFF
many	TRBD1	TRBV2	TRBJ1-2	TGTGCCAGCAGTGGGGACAGGAGCTATGGCTACACCTTC	CASSGDRSYGYTF
-	TRBD1	TRBV29-1	TRBJ2-3	TGCAGCGTCCCTCGACAGGGGGCACTTGCGGGTGATACGCAGTATTTT	CSVPRQGALAGDTQYF
many	-	TRBV28	TRBJ2-2	TGTGCCAGCAGTCGCATTCCAACCTACACCGGGGAGCTGTTTTTT	CASSRIPTYTGELFF
many	-	TRBV12-3/TRBV12-4	TRBJ1-1	TGTGCCAGCAGGGGGAGTGTAATGTCGGGAGCTTTCTTT	CASRGSVMSGAFF
many	-	TRBV4-1	TRBJ1-4	TGCGCCAGCAGCCAAAAGGGGGACGTGAGAGAAAAACTGTTTTTT	CASSQKGDVREKLFF
many	-	TRBV4-1	TRBJ2-7	TGCGCCAGCAGCCAGGGCCAGAGCTCCTACGAGCAGTACTTC	CASSQGQSSYEQYF
few	-	TRBV19	TRBJ1-2	TGTGCCAGTAGTACCTCCGGGATTAACTATGGCTACACCTTC	CASSTSGINYGYTF
few	TRBD1	TRBV5-1	TRBJ2-5	TGCGCCAGCAGCGGGGGACAGGGGGCGCGGGAGACCCAGTACTTC	CASSGGQGARETQYF
-	-	TRBV19	TRBJ2-1	TGTGCCAGTAGCTCCTTGCCGACCGGTATTAGTAATGAGAATGAGCAGTTCTTC	CASSSLPTGISNENEQFF
many	-	TRBV27	TRBJ1-6	TGTGCCAGCAGCCTACAGGGCTTAAATTCACCCCTCCACTTT	CASSLQGLNSPLHF
-	-	TRBV20-1	TRBJ1-5	TGCAGTGCTAGAGACCAGGCCCAAGGGGGCAATCAGCCCCAGCATTTT	CSARDQAQGGNQPQHF
few	-	TRBV11-2	TRBJ2-6	TGTGCCAGCAGCCCCCAGGTCTCTGGGGCCAACGTCCTGACTTTC	CASSPQVSGANVLTF
few	TRBD1	TRBV2	TRBJ1-5	TGTGCCAGCAGTGGGACAGGGGGACCAAATCAGCCCCAGCATTTT	CASSGTGGPNQPQHF
many	-	TRBV7-9	TRBJ1-1	TGTGCCAGCAGCCCGAGGGCCTCTAGCACTGAAGCTTTCTTT	CASSPRASSTEAFF
many	TRBD2	TRBV5-4	TRBJ2-1	TGTGCCAGCCTCAGGAGCGGGAGTGGAAGCCATGAGCAGTTCTTC	CASLRSGSGSHEQFF
many	-	TRBV20-1	TRBJ1-4	TGCAGTGCTAGGACGCAAGGCGAAAAACTGTTTTTT	CSARTQGEKLFF
-	-	TRBV6-1	TRBJ2-3	TGTGCCAGCAGTGGGGCCGGGGTGCCCAGAGATACGCAGTATTTT	CASSGAGVPRDTQYF
few	-	TRBV20-1	TRBJ1-6	TGCAGTGCTAGAGATTCAGCGGGGGGCTCCTATAATTCACCCCTCCACTTT	CSARDSAGGSYNSPLHF
many	TRBD2	TRBV6-1	TRBJ2-1	TGTGCCAGCAGGGGAGGACTAGCGGGAGGGCGCTACAATGAGCAGTTCTTC	CASRGGLAGGRYNEQFF
many	-	TRBV5-1	TRBJ2-3	TGCGCCAGCGGGTCGGGGGTCGGGGATACGCAGTATTTT	CASGSGVGDTQYF
-	-	TRBV7-3	TRBJ1-2	TGTGCCAGCAGCTTAAACAGGGAGGATGGCTACACCTTC	CASSLNREDGYTF
many	-	TRBV3-1	TRBJ1-4	TGTGCCAGCAGCCCCTATCTAGCAATCCAAGCAACTAATGAAAAACTGTTTTTT	CASSPYLAIQATNEKLFF
many	-	TRBV14	TRBJ2-7	TGTGCCAGCAGCCAAGCCGCCGGGTACGAGCAGTACTTC	CASSQAAGYEQYF